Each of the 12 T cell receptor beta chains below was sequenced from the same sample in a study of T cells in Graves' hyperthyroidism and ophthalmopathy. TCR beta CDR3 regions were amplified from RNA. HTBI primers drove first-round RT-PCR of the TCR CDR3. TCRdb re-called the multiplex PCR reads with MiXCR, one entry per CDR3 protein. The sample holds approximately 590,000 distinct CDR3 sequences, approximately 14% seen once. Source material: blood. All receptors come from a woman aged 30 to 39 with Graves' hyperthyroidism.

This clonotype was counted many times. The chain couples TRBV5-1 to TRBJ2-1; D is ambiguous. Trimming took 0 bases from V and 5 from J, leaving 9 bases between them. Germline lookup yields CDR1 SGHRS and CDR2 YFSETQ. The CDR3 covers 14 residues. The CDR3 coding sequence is TGCGCCAGCAGCTTGGGCAGATGGAACAATGAGCAGTTCTTC. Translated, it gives CASSLGRWNNEQFF.

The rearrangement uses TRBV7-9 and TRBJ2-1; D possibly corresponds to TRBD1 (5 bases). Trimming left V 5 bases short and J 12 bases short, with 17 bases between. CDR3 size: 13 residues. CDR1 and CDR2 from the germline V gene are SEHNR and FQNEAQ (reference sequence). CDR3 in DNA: TGTGCCAGCAGCCCAGACAGTCCCAGAGGGCAGTTCTTC. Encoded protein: CASSPDSPRGQFF. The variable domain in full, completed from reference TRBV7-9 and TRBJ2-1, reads DTGVSQNPRHKITKRGQNVTFRCDPISEHNRLYWYRQTLGQGPEFLTYFQNEAQLEKSRLLSDRFSAERPKGSFSTLEIQRTEQGDSAMYLCASSPDSPRGQFFGPGTRLTVL.

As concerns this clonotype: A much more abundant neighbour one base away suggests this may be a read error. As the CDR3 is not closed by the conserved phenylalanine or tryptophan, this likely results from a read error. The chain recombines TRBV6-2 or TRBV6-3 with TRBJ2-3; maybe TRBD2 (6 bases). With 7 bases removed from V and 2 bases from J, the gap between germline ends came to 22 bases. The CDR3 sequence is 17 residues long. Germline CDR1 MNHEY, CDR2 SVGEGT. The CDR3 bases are TGTGCCAGCAAAGGGCTAGCGACCCCGACTCACACAGATACGCAGTATCTT. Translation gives CASKGLATPTHTDTQYL.

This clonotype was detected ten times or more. The CDR3 nucleotides are TGCAGTGCCCACGCCGGGGACAAATATCAGCCCCAGCATTTT. Encoded protein: CSAHAGDKYQPQHF. The V call is TRBV20-1, the J call TRBJ1-5; a weak D match, TRBD1 (6 bases). This CDR3 has 14 residues. The ends were cut back, 6 bases at V and 5 bases at J, with 17 bases in the middle. CDR1 and CDR2 (germline): DFQATT, SNEGSKA (reference sequence).

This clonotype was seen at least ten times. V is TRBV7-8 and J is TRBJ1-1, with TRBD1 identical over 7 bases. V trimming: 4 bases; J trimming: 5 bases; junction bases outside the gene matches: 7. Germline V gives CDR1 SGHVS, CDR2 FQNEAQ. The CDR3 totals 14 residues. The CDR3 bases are TGTGCCAGCAGCTCAGGGACAGTGCTAACTGAAGCTTTCTTT. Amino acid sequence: CASSSGTVLTEAFF.

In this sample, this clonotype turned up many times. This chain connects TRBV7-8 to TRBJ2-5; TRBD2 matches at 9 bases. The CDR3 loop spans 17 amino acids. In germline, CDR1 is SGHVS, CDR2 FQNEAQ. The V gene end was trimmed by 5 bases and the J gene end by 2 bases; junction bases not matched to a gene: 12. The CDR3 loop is CASSAPREGRVQETQYF. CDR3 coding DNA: TGTGCCAGCAGCGCACCGCGGGAGGGCCGCGTTCAAGAGACCCAGTACTTC.

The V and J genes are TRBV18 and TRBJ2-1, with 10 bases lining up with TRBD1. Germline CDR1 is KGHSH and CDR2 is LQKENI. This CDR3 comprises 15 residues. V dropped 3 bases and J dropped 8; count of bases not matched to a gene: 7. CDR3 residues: CASSPVRDRGHEQFF. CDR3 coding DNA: TGTGCCAGCTCACCCGTAAGGGACAGGGGCCATGAGCAGTTCTTC.

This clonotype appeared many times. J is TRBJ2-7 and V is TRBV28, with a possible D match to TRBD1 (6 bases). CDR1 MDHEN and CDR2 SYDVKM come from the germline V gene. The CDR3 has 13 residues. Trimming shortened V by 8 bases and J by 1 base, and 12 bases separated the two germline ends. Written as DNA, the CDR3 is TGTGCCAGCCGTAGGACAGATTCCTACGAGCAGTACTTC. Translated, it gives CASRRTDSYEQYF.

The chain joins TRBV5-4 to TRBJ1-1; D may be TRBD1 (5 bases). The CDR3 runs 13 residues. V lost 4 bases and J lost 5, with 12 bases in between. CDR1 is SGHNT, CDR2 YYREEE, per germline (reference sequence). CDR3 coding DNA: TGTGCCAGCAGCCGAATGGGGGGAACTGAAGCTTTCTTT. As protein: CASSRMGGTEAFF.

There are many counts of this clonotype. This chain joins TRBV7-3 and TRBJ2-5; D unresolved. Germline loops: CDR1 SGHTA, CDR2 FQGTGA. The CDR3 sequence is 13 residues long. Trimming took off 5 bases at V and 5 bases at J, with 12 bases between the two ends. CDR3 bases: TGTGCCAGCAGCGTAGGGCGTTGGGAGACCCAGTACTTC. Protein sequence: CASSVGRWETQYF.

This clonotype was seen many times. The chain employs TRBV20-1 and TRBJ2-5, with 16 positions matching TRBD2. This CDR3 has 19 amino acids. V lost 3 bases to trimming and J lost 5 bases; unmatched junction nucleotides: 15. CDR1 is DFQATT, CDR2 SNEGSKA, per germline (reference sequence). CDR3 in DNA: TGCAGTGCTAGGGGGGGATCAGGGACTAGCGGGAGGGAAGGCGAGACCCAGTACTTC. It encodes CSARGGSGTSGREGETQYF.

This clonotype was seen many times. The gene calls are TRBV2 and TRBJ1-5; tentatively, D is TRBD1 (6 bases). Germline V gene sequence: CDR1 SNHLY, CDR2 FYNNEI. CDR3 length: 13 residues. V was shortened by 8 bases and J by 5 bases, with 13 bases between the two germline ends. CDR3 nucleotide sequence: TGTGCCAGCTCGGGGGGGCGGGATCAGCCCCAGCATTTT. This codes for CASSGGRDQPQHF.